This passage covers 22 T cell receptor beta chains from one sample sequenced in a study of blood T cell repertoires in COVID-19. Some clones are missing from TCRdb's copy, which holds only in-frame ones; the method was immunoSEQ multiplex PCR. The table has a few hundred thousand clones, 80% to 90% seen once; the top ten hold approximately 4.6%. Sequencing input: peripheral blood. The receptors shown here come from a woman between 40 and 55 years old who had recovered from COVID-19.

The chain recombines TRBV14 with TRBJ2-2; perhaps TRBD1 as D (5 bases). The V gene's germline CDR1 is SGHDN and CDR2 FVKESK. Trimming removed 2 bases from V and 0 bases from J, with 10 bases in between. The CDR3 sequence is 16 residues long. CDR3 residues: CASSQTGGSNTGELFF. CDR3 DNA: TGTGCCAGCAGCCAAACAGGCGGTTCGAACACCGGGGAGCTGTTTTTT.

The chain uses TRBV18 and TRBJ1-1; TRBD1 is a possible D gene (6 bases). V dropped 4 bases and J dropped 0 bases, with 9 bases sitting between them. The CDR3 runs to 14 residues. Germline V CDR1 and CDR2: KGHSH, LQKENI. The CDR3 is CASSLTGMNTEAFF. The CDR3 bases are TGTGCCAGCTCACTAACAGGGATGAACACTGAAGCTTTCTTT.

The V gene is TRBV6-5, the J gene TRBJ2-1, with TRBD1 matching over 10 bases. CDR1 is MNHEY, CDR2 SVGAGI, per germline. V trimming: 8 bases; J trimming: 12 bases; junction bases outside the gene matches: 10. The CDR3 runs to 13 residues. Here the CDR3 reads CASRGTGVTSQFF. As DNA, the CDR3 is TGTGCCAGCCGCGGGACAGGGGTCACCTCGCAGTTCTTC.

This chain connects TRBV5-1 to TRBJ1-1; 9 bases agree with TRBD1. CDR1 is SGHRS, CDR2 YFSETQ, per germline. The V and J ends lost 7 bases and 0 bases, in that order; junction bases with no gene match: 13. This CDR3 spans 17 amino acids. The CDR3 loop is CASSARGQGDMNTEAFF. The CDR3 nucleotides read TGCGCCAGCTCGGCGCGGGGACAGGGTGACATGAACACTGAAGCTTTCTTT.

CDR3 in amino acids: CASSTGSYMGGKTF. The CDR3 bases are TGTGCCAGCAGTACCGGGTCCTATATGGGGGGGAAGACCTTC. The chain employs TRBV28 and TRBJ1-2; tentatively, D is TRBD1 (5 bases). The CDR3 is 14 residues long. V was clipped by 5 bases and J by 14 bases, with 24 bases between them. Germline-derived CDR1 and CDR2 are MDHEN and SYDVKM.

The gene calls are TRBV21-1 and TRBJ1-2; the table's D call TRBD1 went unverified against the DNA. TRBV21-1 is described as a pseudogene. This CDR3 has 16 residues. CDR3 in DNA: TGTGCCAGCAGCAAAGCCCCCCACAGGAGATCTTCTGGCTACACCTTC. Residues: CASSKAPHRRSSGYTF.

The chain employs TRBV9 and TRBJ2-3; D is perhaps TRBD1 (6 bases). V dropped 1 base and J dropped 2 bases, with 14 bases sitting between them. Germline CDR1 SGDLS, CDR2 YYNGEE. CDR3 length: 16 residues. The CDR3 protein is CASSVPGKGDTDTQYF. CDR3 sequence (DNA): TGTGCCAGCAGCGTACCCGGGAAGGGGGACACAGATACGCAGTATTTT.

The CDR3 here is CASSPPRRGGSRSSPLHF. In DNA, the CDR3 is TGTGCCAGCTCACCACCGAGGAGGGGCGGTTCCAGGAGTTCACCCCTCCACTTT. The rearrangement joins TRBV18 to TRBJ1-6; tentative D call: TRBD1 (5 bases). The V end was cut by 0 bases, the J end by 9 bases, with 21 bases between. Germline values: CDR1 KGHSH, CDR2 LQKENI. This CDR3 comprises 18 residues.

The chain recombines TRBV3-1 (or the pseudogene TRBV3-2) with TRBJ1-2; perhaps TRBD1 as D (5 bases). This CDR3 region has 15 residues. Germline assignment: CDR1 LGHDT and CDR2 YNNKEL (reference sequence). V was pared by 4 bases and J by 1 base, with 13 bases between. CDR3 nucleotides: TGTGCCAGCAGCCGAATGTCAGGGAATAACTATGGCTACACCTTC. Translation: CASSRMSGNNYGYTF.

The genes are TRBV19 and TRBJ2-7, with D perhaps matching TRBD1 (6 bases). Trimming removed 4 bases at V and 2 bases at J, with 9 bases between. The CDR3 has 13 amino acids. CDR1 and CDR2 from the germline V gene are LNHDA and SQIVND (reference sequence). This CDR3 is CASSKTGTYEQYV. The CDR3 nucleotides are TGTGCCAGTAGTAAGACAGGCACCTACGAGCAGTACGTC.

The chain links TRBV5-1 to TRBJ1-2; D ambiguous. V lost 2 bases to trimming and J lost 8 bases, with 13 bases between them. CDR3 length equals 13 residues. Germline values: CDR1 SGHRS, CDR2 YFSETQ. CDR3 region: CASSFSAGGGYTF. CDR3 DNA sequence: TGCGCCAGCAGCTTCTCTGCGGGCGGCGGCTACACCTTC.

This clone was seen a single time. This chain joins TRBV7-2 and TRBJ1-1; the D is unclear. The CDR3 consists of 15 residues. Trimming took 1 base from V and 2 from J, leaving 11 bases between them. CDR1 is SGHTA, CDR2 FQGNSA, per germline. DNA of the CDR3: TGTGCCAGCAGCTTAGTCCAACAGTTCAACACTGAAGCTTTCTTT. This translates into CASSLVQQFNTEAFF.

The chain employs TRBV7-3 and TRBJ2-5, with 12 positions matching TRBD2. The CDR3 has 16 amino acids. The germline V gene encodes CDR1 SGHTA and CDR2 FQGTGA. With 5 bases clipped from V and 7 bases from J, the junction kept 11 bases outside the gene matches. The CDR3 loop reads CASSPDLAGGPSTQYF. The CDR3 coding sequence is TGTGCCAGCAGCCCAGATCTAGCGGGGGGGCCGTCGACCCAGTACTTC.

This CDR3 reads CASSPFSGTSGVGNTQYF. CDR3 in DNA: TGTGCCAGCAGCCCTTTCTCCGGGACTAGCGGGGTGGGGAATACGCAGTATTTT. V and J are TRBV3-1 (or the pseudogene TRBV3-2) and TRBJ2-3, with TRBD2 matching 13 bases. Trimming removed 4 bases from V and 7 bases from J; junction bases left unmatched: 14. The length of the CDR3 is 18 residues. CDR1 is LGHDT, CDR2 YNNKEL, per germline (reference sequence).

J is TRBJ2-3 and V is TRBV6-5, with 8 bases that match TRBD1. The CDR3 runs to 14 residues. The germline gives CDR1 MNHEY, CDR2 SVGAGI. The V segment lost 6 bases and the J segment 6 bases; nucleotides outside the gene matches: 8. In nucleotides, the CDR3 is TGTGCCAGCAGCCTCCCAGGGGGCGGGGATACGCAGTATTTT. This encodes CASSLPGGGDTQYF.

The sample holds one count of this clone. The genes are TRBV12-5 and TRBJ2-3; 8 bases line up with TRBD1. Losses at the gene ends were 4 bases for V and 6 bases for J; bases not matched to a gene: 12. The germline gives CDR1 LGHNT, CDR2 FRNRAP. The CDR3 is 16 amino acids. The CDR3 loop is CASGSYPAGGKDTQYF. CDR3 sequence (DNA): TGTGCTAGTGGTTCTTACCCGGCAGGGGGCAAGGATACGCAGTATTTT.

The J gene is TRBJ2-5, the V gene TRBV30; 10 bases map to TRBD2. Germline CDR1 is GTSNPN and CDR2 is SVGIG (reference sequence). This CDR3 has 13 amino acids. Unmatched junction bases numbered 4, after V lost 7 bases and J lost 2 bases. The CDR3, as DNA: TGTGCCTTCGGACTAGCGGCTCAAGAGACCCAGTACTTC. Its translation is CAFGLAAQETQYF.

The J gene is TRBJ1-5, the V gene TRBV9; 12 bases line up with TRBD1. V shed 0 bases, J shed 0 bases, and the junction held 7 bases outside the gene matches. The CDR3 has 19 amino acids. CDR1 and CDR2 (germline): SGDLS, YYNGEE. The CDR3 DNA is TGTGCCAGCAGCGTAGTAGGGACAGGGGGCGATTATAGCAATCAGCCCCAGCATTTT. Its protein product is CASSVVGTGGDYSNQPQHF.

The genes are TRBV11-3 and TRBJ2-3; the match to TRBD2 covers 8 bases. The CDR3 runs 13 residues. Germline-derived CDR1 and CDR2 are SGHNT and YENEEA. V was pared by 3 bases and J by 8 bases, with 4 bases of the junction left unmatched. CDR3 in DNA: TGTGCCAGCAGCTTGGACCTAGCGGGTACGCAGTATTTT. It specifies CASSLDLAGTQYF.

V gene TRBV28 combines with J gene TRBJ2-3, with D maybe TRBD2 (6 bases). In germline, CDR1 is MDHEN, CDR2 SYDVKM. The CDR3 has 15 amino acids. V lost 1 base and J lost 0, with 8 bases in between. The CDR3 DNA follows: TGTGCCAGCAGTTTATATGCGGGGAGCACAGATACGCAGTATTTT. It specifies CASSLYAGSTDTQYF.

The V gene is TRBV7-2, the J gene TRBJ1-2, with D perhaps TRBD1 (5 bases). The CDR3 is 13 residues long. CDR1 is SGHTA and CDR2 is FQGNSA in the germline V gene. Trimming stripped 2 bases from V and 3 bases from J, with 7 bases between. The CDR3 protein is CASSLQQDYGYTF. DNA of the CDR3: TGTGCCAGCAGCTTACAACAGGACTATGGCTACACCTTC.

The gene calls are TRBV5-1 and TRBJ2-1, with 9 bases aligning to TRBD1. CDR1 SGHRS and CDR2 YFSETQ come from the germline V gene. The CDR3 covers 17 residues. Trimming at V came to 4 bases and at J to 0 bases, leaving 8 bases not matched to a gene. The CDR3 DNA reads TGCGCCAGCAGCCCGACAGGGGGGGGATACTCCTACAATGAGCAGTTCTTC. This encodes CASSPTGGGYSYNEQFF. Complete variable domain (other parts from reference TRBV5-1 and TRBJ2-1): KAGVTQTPRYLIKTRGQQVTLSCSPISGHRSVSWYQQTPGQGLQFLFEYFSETQRNKGNFPGRFSGRQFSNSRSEMNVSTLELGDSALYLCASSPTGGGYSYNEQFFGPGTRLTVL.